The present entry profiles one T cell receptor beta chain with its context. What it binds is unknown. The PCR had 60 Vbeta and 13 Jbeta primers. Sequenced by immunoSEQ multiplex PCR; TCRdb stores in-frame clones only, minus some. The table lists 100,000 to 150,000 clones, 80% of them singletons, with 1% in the top ten. Germline values: CDR1 SGHNT, CDR2 YYREEE (reference sequence). The CDR3 length is 16 residues. Unmatched junction bases numbered 6, after V lost 2 bases and J lost 4 bases. This specimen belongs to a study of cytomegalovirus exposure and HLA in healthy donors. Study outcomes and limitations: Among donors in an Asian-associated ancestry cluster, a later analysis reportedly found fewer N-insertions than the roughly 700-donor mean. Reports indicated that the classifier achieved high specificity and sensitivity in diagnosing cytomegalovirus status.

Each donor was healthy, and each was a bone marrow donor. The chain joins TRBV5-4 to TRBJ2-1, with 10 nucleotides matching TRBD1. Sequenced: PBMCs. The source of this sequence is a man in his forties or fifties in good health and CMV-seronegative. CDR3 sequence reads: CASSLEPGQGYNEQFF. CDR3 sequence (DNA): TGTGCCAGCAGCTTAGAACCGGGACAGGGGTACAATGAGCAGTTCTTC.